Each of the 20 T cell receptor beta chains below was sequenced from the same sample in a study of T cell responses to AZD1222 COVID-19 vaccine. Repertoires were generated with immunoSEQ multiplex PCR, while TCRdb's copy carries only in-frame clones and drops some. This table has 95,000 to 150,000 clones, about 90% appearing once. Sample: peripheral blood, taken on day 0 of AZD1222 vaccination. These receptors were taken from an adult in good health.

The chain employs TRBV28 and TRBJ1-4, with D hard to call. The V end lost 11 bases, the J end lost 5 bases, and 9 bases lay between the germline ends. CDR3 length equals 11 residues. Per germline, CDR1 MDHEN and CDR2 SYDVKM. The DNA of the CDR3 is TGTGCCTCCGGAGTGAATGAAAAACTGTTTTTT. Amino acids: CASGVNEKLFF.

V usage is TRBV27 and J usage is TRBJ1-1; maybe TRBD1 (6 bases). The germline gives CDR1 MNHEY, CDR2 SMNVEV (reference sequence). The CDR3 is made up of 14 amino acids. V was cut by 3 bases and J by 5 bases, with 13 bases left in between. Here the CDR3 DNA reads TGTGCCAGCAGTTTCACTAACCAGGGGACTGAAGCTTTCTTT. This encodes CASSFTNQGTEAFF.

This clone showed up just once. The chain carries TRBV28 and TRBJ1-6; D remains ambiguous. Between the trimmed V and J ends, which lost 2 bases and 10 bases, there was a span of 15 bases. There are 15 residues in the CDR3. Germline V gene lookup returns CDR1 MDHEN and CDR2 SYDVKM. CDR3 nucleotide sequence: TGTGCCAGCAGTTTAGACACGGGTGTCGGCTCACCCCTCCACTTT. It encodes CASSLDTGVGSPLHF.

The chain employs TRBV2 and TRBJ2-1, with 8 bases fitting TRBD2. With 5 bases clipped from V and 8 bases from J, the junction kept 5 bases outside the gene matches. The CDR3 spans 13 residues. Germline V gene sequence: CDR1 SNHLY, CDR2 FYNNEI. This CDR3 is CASSLGGRYEQFF. CDR3 sequence (DNA): TGTGCCAGCAGTCTCGGCGGGAGGTATGAGCAGTTCTTC.

The chain has TRBV9 and TRBJ1-3, with D hard to call. V was trimmed by 3 bases and J by 2 bases, leaving 6 bases between them. Per germline, CDR1 SGDLS and CDR2 YYNGEE. This CDR3 has 13 amino acids. DNA of the CDR3: TGTGCCAGCAGCGCGCAAACTGGAAACACCATATATTTT. This codes for CASSAQTGNTIYF.

The chain recombines TRBV19 with TRBJ1-5; a possible D gene is TRBD1 (5 bases). The V gene lost 0 bases and the J gene lost 4 bases, with 10 bases spanning the gap. Per germline, CDR1 LNHDA and CDR2 SQIVND (reference sequence). The CDR3 consists of 15 residues. The CDR3 reads CASSIEQGPNQPQHF. The CDR3 DNA is TGTGCCAGTAGTATAGAGCAGGGCCCAAATCAGCCCCAGCATTTT.

The CDR3 coding sequence is TGCGCCAGCACTTCGGGAAGGATCTATGGCTACACCTTC. Translating it yields CASTSGRIYGYTF. The rearrangement joins TRBV10-1 to TRBJ1-2; no definite D call. The CDR3 covers 13 residues. V was pared by 7 bases and J by 4 bases, with 13 bases between. Germline V gene data show CDR1 as WNHNN and CDR2 as SYGVQD (reference sequence).

The rearrangement joins TRBV29-1 to TRBJ1-4; TRBD1 matches at 10 bases. The CDR3 sequence is 12 residues long. Germline V lookup: CDR1 SQVTM, CDR2 ANQGSEA. After removal of 7 bases from V and 8 bases from J, the junction contained 4 bases not matched to a gene. CDR3 protein: CSGRTGGEKLFF. Written as DNA, the CDR3 is TGCAGCGGCAGGACAGGGGGAGAAAAACTGTTTTTT. The full variable domain, rest sourced from reference TRBV29-1 and TRBJ1-4, is SAVISQKPSRDICQRGTSLTIQCQVDSQVTMMFWYRQQPGQSLTLIATANQGSEATYESGFVIDKFPISRPNLTFSTLTVSNMSPEDSSIYLCSGRTGGEKLFFGSGTQLSVL.

V usage is TRBV19 and J usage is TRBJ1-2, with D perhaps matching TRBD1 (6 bases). V was clipped by 9 bases and J by 2 bases, with 7 bases between them. The CDR3 is 11 residues long. Germline-derived CDR1 and CDR2 are LNHDA and SQIVND (reference sequence). CDR3 protein: CASQGNYGYTF. The CDR3 DNA reads TGTGCCAGCCAGGGGAACTATGGCTACACCTTC.

The chain links TRBV5-1 to TRBJ2-7; TRBD1 aligns across 7 bases. The germline CDR1 and CDR2 sequences are SGHRS and YFSETQ. V shed 4 bases and J 2 bases; nucleotides not matched to a gene: 6. This CDR3 has 14 amino acids. This CDR3 is CASSIGTAPYEQYF. CDR3 nucleotides: TGCGCCAGCAGCATCGGGACAGCCCCCTACGAGCAGTACTTC.

The gene calls are TRBV6-5 and TRBJ2-1; 13 nucleotides line up with TRBD2. The CDR3 is made up of 15 amino acids. CDR1 and CDR2 (germline): MNHEY, SVGAGI. V lost 5 bases, J lost 6 bases, and 4 bases stayed unmatched. The CDR3 sequence is CASSPGLAGSNEQFF. The DNA for the CDR3 is TGTGCCAGCAGTCCGGGACTAGCGGGAAGCAATGAGCAGTTCTTC.

V is TRBV27 and J is TRBJ2-7; 8 bases fit TRBD1. The germline V gene encodes CDR1 MNHEY and CDR2 SMNVEV (reference sequence). The CDR3 consists of 15 residues. V shed 5 bases, J shed 3 bases, and the junction held 9 bases outside the gene matches. The CDR3 protein is CASSNDGQGRYEQYF. DNA of the CDR3: TGTGCCAGCAGTAACGATGGACAGGGTCGCTACGAGCAGTACTTC.

The V and J genes are TRBV6-1 and TRBJ1-3, with D maybe TRBD1 (5 bases). The CDR3 is 17 amino acids. Trimming left V 2 bases short and J 0 bases short, with 14 bases between. Germline loops: CDR1 MNHNS, CDR2 SASEGT. CDR3 residues: CASSELSGGYSGNTIYF. Here the CDR3 DNA reads TGTGCCAGCAGTGAATTGTCCGGGGGGTACTCTGGAAACACCATATATTTT.

The chain couples TRBV28 to TRBJ1-3, with a tentative D call TRBD1 (6 bases). Trimming left V 6 bases short and J 0 bases short, with 15 bases between. Germline V gene lookup returns CDR1 MDHEN and CDR2 SYDVKM. CDR3 length: 16 residues. Here the CDR3 reads CASRGTGTISGNTIYF. For the CDR3, the DNA is TGTGCCAGCAGAGGTACAGGGACGATCTCTGGAAACACCATATATTTT.

The genes are TRBV24-1 and TRBJ2-1; D is undetermined. The length of the CDR3 is 11 residues. From germline, CDR1 is KGHDR and CDR2 SFDVKD. The germline V and J ends were trimmed by 0 bases and 8 bases, with 1 base remaining between them. The CDR3 spells CATSDLYEQFF. CDR3 coding DNA: TGTGCCACCAGTGATTTGTATGAGCAGTTCTTC.

The chain uses TRBV4-1 and TRBJ2-4; no clear D. The V gene's germline CDR1 is MGHRA and CDR2 YSYEKL. The V end lost 1 base, the J end lost 0 bases, and 7 bases lay between the germline ends. This CDR3 region has 15 residues. The CDR3 DNA sequence: TGCGCCAGCAGCCAAGCTCCAGGAGCCAAAAACATTCAGTACTTC. Its translation is CASSQAPGAKNIQYF.

CDR3 residues: CASSSRAYTDTQYF. CDR3 coding DNA: TGTGCCAGCAGCTCAAGGGCCTACACAGATACGCAGTATTTT. The chain combines TRBV11-1 with TRBJ2-3, with D hard to call. Germline V gene data show CDR1 as SGHAT and CDR2 as FQDESV (reference sequence). The CDR3 runs 14 residues. With 4 bases removed from V and 2 bases from J, the gap between germline ends came to 10 bases.

The chain has TRBV18 and TRBJ1-5; the D is unclear. In germline, CDR1 is KGHSH, CDR2 LQKENI. This CDR3 is 14 amino acids long. The ends were cut back, 1 base at V and 6 bases at J, with 10 bases in the middle. In nucleotides, the CDR3 is TGTGCCAGCTCACCACTAGACCGGGGTCAGCCCCAGCATTTT. Residues: CASSPLDRGQPQHF.

This clone has just one count. This chain joins TRBV19 and TRBJ1-5; TRBD1 might be the D (6 bases). V lost 3 bases and J lost 4, with 28 bases in between. CDR1 is LNHDA and CDR2 is SQIVND in the germline V gene (reference sequence). The CDR3 loop spans 20 amino acids. CDR3 residues: CASSMPQAAGRGAGNQPQHF. In DNA, the CDR3 is TGTGCCAGTAGTATGCCTCAGGCCGCGGGTCGGGGGGCTGGAAATCAGCCCCAGCATTTT.

The chain employs TRBV5-1 and TRBJ2-7; 10 bases map to TRBD1. Germline CDR1 reads SGHRS; CDR2 reads YFSETQ. This CDR3 comprises 18 residues. Trimming at V came to 0 bases and at J to 2 bases, leaving 11 bases not matched to a gene. In DNA, the CDR3 is TGCGCCAGCAGCTTGGGAGTTTTGGGAGGACAGGGGGCCTACGAGCAGTACTTC. Translating gives CASSLGVLGGQGAYEQYF.